The following is a T cell receptor beta chain sequence with its context. Its specificity is unknown. This entry is derived from a study of beta chain features in type 1 diabetes. Since all of the isolated RNA was reverse transcribed, expressed TCRB transcripts were what got sequenced. Sequenced by immunoSEQ multiplex PCR; TCRdb stores in-frame clones only, minus some. Of hundreds of thousands of clones listed, approximately 10% are singletons. CDR1 SNHLY and CDR2 FYNNEI come from the germline V gene. CDR3 length: 13 residues. Trimming removed 7 bases from V and 3 bases from J; junction bases left unmatched: 3. Study results and caveats: Shortening that was moderate but significant affected the TCRB CDR3s of Type 1 diabetes patients in all four CD4+ subsets.

Staining for CD45RO/CCR7/CD25/CD127/CD95/CD27 allowed sorting of CD4+ naive, central memory, regulatory and stem cell-like memory cells. This chain links TRBV2 with TRBJ2-3, with 8 bases matching TRBD1. The sequence was obtained from a young man with type 1 diabetes. The specimen was naive CD4+ T cells from blood. The CDR3 spells CASKDRATDTQYF. The DNA for the CDR3 is TGTGCCAGCAAGGACAGGGCAACAGATACGCAGTATTTT.